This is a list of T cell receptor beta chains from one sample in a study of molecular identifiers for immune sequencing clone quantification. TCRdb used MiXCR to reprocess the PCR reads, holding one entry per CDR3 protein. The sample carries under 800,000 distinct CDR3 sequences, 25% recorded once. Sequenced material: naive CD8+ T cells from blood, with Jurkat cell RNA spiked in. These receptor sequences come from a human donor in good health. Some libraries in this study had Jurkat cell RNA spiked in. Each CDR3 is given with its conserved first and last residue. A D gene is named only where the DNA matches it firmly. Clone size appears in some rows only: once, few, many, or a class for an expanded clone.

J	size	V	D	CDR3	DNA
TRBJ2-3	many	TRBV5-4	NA	CASSFAPEDTQYF	TGTGCCAGCAGCTTCGCCCCAGAAGATACGCAGTATTTT
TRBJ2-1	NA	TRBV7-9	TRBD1	CASSTNRGAVSEQFF	TGTGCCAGCAGCACAAACAGGGGAGCGGTAAGTGAGCAGTTCTTC
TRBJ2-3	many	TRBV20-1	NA	CSARVNLGRLPWPDTQYF	TGCAGTGCTAGAGTGAATCTTGGGAGACTACCGTGGCCAGATACGCAGTATTTT
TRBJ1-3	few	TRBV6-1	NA	CATRQTSGNTIYF	TGTGCCACCAGACAGACCTCTGGAAACACCATATATTTT
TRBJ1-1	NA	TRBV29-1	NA	CSVILWMPPAAFF	TGCAGCGTGATTTTGTGGATGCCCCCTGCCGCTTTCTTT
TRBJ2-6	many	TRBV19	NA	CASSVGARGANVLTF	TGTGCCAGTAGTGTAGGGGCGCGCGGGGCCAACGTCCTGACTTTC
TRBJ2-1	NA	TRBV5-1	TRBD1	CASSFRQGRDEQFF	TGCGCCAGCAGCTTCCGACAGGGAAGGGATGAGCAGTTCTTC
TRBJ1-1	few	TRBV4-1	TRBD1	CASRHRGGTEAFF	TGCGCCAGCAGGCACAGGGGCGGCACTGAAGCTTTCTTT
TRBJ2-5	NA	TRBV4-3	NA	CASSQVQGGEPQYF	TGCGCCAGCAGCCAAGTACAGGGGGGGGAGCCCCAGTACTTC
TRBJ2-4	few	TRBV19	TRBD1	CASDNGQGRAKNIQYF	TGTGCCAGTGACAACGGACAGGGTAGGGCGAAAAACATTCAGTACTTC
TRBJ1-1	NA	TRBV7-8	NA	CASSLEGGWTEAFF	TGTGCCAGCAGCTTAGAGGGGGGATGGACTGAAGCTTTCTTT
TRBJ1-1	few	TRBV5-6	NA	CASSAAGAEAFF	TGTGCCAGCAGCGCCGCAGGGGCGGAAGCTTTCTTT
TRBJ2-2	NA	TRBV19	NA	CASSKGRWYTGELFF	TGTGCCAGTAGTAAGGGGCGTTGGTACACCGGGGAGCTGTTTTTT
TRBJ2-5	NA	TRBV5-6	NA	CASSPAGVRGETQYF	TGTGCCAGCAGCCCGGCAGGGGTGAGGGGAGAGACCCAGTACTTC
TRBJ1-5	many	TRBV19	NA	CASSNPGAHQPQHF	TGTGCCAGCAGTAACCCCGGGGCGCATCAGCCCCAGCATTTT
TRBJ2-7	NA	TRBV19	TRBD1	CASSIGGRGKYPEQYF	TGTGCCAGTAGTATAGGAGGCAGGGGGAAGTACCCCGAGCAGTACTTC
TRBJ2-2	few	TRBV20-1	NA	CSAPTPNTGELFF	TGCAGTGCCCCGACACCGAACACCGGGGAGCTGTTTTTT
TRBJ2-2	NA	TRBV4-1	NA	CASRQDWSGGYTGELFF	TGCGCCAGCCGCCAAGATTGGTCCGGCGGATACACCGGGGAGCTGTTTTTT